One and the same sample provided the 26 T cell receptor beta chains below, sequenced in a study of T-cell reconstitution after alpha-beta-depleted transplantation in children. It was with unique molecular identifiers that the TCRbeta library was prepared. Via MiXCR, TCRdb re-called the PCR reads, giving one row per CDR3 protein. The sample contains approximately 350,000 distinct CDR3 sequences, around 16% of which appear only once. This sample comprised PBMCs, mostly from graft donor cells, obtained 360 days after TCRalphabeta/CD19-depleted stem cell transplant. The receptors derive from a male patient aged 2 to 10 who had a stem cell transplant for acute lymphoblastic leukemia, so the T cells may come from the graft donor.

CDR3 residues: CASSETSGRRVNWPRIYEQYF. The CDR3 DNA is TGTGCCAGCAGCGAGACTAGCGGGAGACGCGTCAATTGGCCAAGGATCTACGAGCAGTACTTC. The chain is built from TRBV6-1 and TRBJ2-7; TRBD2 matches at 12 bases. The germline V gene encodes CDR1 MNHNS and CDR2 SASEGT. CDR3 size: 21 residues. Trimming cost V 6 bases and J 3 bases; bases outside gene matches: 24.

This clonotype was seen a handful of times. The CDR3 here is CASSHPTSGYNEQFF. CDR3 nucleotide sequence: TGTGCCAGCAGCCACCCTACTAGCGGTTACAATGAGCAGTTCTTC. The rearrangement joins TRBV6-1 to TRBJ2-1; TRBD2 matches at 8 bases. Germline values: CDR1 MNHNS, CDR2 SASEGT. The CDR3 length is 15 residues. With V trimmed by 6 bases and J by 4 bases, 8 bases remained unmatched.

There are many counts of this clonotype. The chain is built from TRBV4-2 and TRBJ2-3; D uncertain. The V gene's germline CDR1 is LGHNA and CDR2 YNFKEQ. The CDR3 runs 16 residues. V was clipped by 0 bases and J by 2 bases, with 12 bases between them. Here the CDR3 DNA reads TGTGCCAGCAGCCAAGAGGGCTCCGTTAACACAGATACGCAGTATTTT. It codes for CASSQEGSVNTDTQYF.

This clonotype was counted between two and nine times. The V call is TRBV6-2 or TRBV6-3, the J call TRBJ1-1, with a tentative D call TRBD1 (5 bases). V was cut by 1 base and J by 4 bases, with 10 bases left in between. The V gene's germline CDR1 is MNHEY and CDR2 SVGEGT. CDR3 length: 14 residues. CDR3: CASSYLGEGTEAFF. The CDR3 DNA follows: TGTGCCAGCAGTTACTTGGGGGAAGGCACTGAAGCTTTCTTT.

CDR3 sequence: CASSLTATYEQYF. In DNA form, the CDR3 reads TGTGCCAGTTCACTGACAGCAACCTACGAGCAGTACTTC. The V and J genes are TRBV27 and TRBJ2-7; D is possibly TRBD1 (5 bases). Germline CDR1 is MNHEY and CDR2 is SMNVEV (reference sequence). V shed 9 bases and J shed 2 bases, with 14 bases lying between them. The CDR3 extends over 13 amino acids.

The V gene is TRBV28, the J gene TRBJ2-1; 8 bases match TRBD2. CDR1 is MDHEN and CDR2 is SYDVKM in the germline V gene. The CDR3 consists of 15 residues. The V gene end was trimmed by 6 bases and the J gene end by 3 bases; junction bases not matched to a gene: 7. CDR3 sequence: CASSSGTRGYNEQFF. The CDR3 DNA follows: TGTGCCAGCAGCTCCGGGACTAGAGGCTACAATGAGCAGTTCTTC.

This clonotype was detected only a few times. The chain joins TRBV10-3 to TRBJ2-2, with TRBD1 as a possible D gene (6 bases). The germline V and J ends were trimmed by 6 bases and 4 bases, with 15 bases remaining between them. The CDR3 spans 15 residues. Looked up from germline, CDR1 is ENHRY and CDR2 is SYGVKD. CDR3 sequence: CAISDVDRFTGELFF. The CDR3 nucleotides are TGTGCCATCAGCGACGTGGACAGATTCACCGGGGAGCTGTTTTTT.

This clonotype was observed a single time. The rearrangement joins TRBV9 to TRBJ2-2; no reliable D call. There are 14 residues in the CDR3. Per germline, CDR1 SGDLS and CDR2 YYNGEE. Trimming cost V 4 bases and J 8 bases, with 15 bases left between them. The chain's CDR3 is CASSPPGDAGELFF. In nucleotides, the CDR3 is TGTGCCAGCAGCCCCCCCGGTGACGCGGGGGAGCTGTTTTTT.

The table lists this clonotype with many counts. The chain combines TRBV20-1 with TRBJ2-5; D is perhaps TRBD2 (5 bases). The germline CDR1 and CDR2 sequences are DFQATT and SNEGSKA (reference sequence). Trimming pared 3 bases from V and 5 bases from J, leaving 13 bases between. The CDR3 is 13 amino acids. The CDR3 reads CSASRRPTETQYF. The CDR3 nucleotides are TGCAGTGCTAGTCGGAGGCCGACCGAGACCCAGTACTTC.

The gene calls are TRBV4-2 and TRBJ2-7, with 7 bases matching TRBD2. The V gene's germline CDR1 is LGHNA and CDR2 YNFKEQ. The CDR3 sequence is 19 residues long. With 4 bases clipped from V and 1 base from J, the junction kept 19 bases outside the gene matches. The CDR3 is CASSPYPPTTWDYSYEQYF. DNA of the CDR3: TGTGCCAGCAGCCCCTACCCCCCTACGACCTGGGACTATTCCTACGAGCAGTACTTC.

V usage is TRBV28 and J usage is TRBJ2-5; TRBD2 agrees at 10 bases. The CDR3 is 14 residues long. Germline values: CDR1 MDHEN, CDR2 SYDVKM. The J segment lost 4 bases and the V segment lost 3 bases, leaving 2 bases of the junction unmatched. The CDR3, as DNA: TGTGCCAGCAGTTTTTGGACTAGCGGAGAGACCCAGTACTTC. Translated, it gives CASSFWTSGETQYF.

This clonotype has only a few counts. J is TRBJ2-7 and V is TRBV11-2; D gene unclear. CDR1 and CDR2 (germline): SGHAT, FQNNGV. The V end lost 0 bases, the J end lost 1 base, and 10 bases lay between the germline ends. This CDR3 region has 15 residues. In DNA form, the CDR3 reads TGTGCCAGCAGCTTAGATCCGGCGGCTTCCTACGAGCAGTACTTC. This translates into CASSLDPAASYEQYF.

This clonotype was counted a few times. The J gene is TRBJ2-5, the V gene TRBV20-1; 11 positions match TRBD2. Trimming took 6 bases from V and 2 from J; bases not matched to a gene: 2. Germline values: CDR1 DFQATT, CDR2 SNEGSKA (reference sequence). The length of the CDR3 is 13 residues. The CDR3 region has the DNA TGCAGTGCAGGGACTAGCGGACAAGAGACCCAGTACTTC. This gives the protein CSAGTSGQETQYF.

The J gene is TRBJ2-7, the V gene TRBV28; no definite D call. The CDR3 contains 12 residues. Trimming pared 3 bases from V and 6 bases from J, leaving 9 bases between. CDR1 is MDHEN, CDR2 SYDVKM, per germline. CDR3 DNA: TGTGCCAGCAGTTTTAATCCCTGCGAGCAGTACTTC. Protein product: CASSFNPCEQYF.

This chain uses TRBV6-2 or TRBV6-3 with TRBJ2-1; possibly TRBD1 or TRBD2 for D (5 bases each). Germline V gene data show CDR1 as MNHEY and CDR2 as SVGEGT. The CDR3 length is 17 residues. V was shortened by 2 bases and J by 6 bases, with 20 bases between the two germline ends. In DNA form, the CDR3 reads TGTGCCAGCAGTTACCAGCTCGGGACGTCAGAACTCAATGAGCAGTTCTTC. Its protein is CASSYQLGTSELNEQFF.

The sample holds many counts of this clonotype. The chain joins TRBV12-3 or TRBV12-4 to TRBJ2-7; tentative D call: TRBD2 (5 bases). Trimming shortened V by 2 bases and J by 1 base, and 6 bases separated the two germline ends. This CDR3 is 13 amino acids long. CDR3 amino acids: CASSLLASYEQYF. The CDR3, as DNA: TGTGCCAGCAGTTTATTAGCGTCCTACGAGCAGTACTTC.

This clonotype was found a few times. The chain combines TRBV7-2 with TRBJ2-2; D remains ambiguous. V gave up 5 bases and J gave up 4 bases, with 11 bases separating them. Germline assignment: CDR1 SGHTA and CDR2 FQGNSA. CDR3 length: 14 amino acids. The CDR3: CASSPGRLTGELFF. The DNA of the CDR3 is TGTGCCAGCAGCCCCGGACGTCTCACCGGGGAGCTGTTTTTT.

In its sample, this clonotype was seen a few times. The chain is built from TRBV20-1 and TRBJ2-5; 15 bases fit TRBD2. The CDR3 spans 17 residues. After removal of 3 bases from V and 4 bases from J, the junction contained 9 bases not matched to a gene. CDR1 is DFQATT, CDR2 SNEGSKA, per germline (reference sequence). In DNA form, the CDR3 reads TGCAGTGCTAGCCGGACTAGCGGGAGGGCCAGAGGAGAGACCCAGTACTTC. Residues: CSASRTSGRARGETQYF.

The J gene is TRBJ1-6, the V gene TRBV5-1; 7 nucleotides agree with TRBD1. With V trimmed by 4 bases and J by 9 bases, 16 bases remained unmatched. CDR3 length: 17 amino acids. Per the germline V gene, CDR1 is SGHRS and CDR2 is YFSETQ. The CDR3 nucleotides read TGCGCCAGCAGCCCCTCGGGACAGCCTTCTGCAGGTTCACCCCTCCACTTT. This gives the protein CASSPSGQPSAGSPLHF. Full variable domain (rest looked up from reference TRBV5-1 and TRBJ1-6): KAGVTQTPRYLIKTRGQQVTLSCSPISGHRSVSWYQQTPGQGLQFLFEYFSETQRNKGNFPGRFSGRQFSNSRSEMNVSTLELGDSALYLCASSPSGQPSAGSPLHFGNGTRLTVT.

The CDR3 reads CASSRWTGDTQYF. Here the CDR3 DNA reads TGCGCCAGCAGCCGCTGGACTGGAGATACGCAGTATTTT. V is TRBV4-1 and J is TRBJ2-3; D is perhaps TRBD2 (5 bases). Trimming stripped 4 bases from V and 5 bases from J, with 10 bases between. Germline V gives CDR1 MGHRA, CDR2 YSYEKL. The CDR3 has 13 residues.

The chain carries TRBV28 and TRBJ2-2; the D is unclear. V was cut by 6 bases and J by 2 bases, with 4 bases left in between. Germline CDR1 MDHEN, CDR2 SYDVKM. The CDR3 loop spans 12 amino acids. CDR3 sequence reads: CASRFNTGELFF. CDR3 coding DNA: TGTGCCAGCAGATTCAACACCGGGGAGCTGTTTTTT.

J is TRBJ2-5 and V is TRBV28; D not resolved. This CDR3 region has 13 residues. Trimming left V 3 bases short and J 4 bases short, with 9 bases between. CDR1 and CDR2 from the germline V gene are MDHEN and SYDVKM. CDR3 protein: CASSLRLLETQYF. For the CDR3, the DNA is TGTGCCAGCAGTTTGAGGCTCCTAGAGACCCAGTACTTC.

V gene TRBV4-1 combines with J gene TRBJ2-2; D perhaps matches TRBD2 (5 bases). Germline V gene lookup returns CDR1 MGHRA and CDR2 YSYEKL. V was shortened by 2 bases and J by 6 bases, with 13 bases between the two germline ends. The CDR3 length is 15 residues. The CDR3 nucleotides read TGCGCCAGCAGCCAACGGGATAGCGTGGCCGGGGAGCTGTTTTTT. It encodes CASSQRDSVAGELFF.

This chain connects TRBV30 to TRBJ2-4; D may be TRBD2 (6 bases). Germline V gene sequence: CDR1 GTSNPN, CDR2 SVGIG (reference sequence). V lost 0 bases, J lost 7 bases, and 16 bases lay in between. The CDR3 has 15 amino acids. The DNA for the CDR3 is TGTGCCTGGAGTGTAGGGAGTGGAGGGCTGAACATTCAGTACTTC. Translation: CAWSVGSGGLNIQYF.

The chain's CDR3 is CASSYLGPQGVGIQYF. The CDR3 DNA reads TGTGCCAGCAGCTACTTAGGGCCCCAGGGGGTGGGCATTCAGTACTTC. This chain uses TRBV12-1 with TRBJ2-4; TRBD1, as called in the table, went unchecked against the DNA. TRBV12-1 is described as a pseudogene. There are 16 residues in the CDR3.

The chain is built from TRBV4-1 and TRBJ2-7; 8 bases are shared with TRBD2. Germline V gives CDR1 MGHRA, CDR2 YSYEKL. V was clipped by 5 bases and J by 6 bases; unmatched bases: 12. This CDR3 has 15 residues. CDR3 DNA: TGCGCCAGCAGCGATAGCGGGACGGCCCCGGGCGAGCAGTACTTC. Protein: CASSDSGTAPGEQYF.